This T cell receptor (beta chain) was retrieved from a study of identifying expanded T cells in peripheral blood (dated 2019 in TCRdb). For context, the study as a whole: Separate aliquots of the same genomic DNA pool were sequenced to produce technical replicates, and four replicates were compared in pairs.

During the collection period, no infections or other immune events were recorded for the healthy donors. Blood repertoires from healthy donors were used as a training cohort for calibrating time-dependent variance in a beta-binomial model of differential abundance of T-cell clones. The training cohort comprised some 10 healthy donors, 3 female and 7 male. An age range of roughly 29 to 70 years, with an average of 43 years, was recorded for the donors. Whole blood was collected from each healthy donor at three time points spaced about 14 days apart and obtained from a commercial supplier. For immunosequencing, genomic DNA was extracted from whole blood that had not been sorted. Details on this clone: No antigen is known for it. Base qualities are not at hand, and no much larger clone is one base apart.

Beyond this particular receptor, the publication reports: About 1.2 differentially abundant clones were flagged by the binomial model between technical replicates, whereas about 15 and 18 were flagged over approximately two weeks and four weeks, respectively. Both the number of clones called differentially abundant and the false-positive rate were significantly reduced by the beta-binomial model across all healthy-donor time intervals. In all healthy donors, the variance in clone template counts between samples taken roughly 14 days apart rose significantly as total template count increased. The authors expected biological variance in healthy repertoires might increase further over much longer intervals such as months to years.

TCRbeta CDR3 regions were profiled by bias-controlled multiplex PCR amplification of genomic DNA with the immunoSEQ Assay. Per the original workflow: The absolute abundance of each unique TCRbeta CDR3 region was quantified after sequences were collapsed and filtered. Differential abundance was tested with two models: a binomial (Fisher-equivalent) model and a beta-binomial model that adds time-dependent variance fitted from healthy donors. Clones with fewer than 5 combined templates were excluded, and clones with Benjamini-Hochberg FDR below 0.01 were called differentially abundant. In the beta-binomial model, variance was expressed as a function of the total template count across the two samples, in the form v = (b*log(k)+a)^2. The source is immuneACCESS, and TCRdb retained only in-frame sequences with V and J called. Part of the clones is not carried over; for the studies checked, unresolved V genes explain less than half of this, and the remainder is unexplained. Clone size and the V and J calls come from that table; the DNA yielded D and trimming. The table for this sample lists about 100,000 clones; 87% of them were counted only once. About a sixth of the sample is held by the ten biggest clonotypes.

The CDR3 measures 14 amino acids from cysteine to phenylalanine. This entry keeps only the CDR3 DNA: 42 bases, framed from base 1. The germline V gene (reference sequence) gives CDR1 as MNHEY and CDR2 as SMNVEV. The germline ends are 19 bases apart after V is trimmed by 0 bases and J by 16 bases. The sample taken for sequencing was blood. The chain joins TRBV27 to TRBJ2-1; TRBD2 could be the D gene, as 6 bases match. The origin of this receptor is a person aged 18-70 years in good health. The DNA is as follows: TGTGCCAGCAGTTTATCTCCTCGTAGGCCGGGGGTTTTCTTC. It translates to CASSLSPRRPGVFF.